This T cell receptor beta chain derives from a study of T cells in Graves' hyperthyroidism and ophthalmopathy (dated by TCRdb to about 2019). Study-level background: Peripheral blood samples were taken at the time of initial diagnosis, prior to any treatment. Prospective prediction of ophthalmopathy was tested in an independent validation cohort of 18 to 20 hyperthyroidism patients and 17 patients who later progressed to ophthalmopathy. To identify distinguishing TCR V-J signatures, a discovery cohort of 90 to 100 patients was used, comprising fewer than 45 with Graves' ophthalmopathy and 57 with stable Graves' hyperthyroidism. After blood sampling, hyperthyroidism patients were treated with methimazole at a starting dose of 30 mg daily, and ophthalmopathy patients were treated with high-dose intravenous methylprednisolone. The 100 discovery patients were randomly divided into training and test sets at a 7:3 ratio. In about 6 Graves' hyperthyroidism patients, the study also compared T-cell repertoires from thyroid tissue with T-cell repertoires from blood. According to the paper, TCR Vbeta CDR3 sequencing was carried out on about 140 peripheral blood samples, which came from under 50 ophthalmopathy, around 74 hyperthyroidism and approximately 17 progressor patients. Results the study describes overall, beyond this receptor: Most expanded thyroid clonotypes (frequency above 0.001) were also detected in blood, suggesting blood repertoires may reflect thyroid immune responses. A 13 V-J signature model separated ophthalmopathy from stable hyperthyroidism, with nearly 90% sensitivity and roughly 82% specificity in cross-validation and 80%/75% in testing. Sample size was not statistically predetermined, and blinding of investigators to group allocation was not performed. In validation, progression to ophthalmopathy was predicted by the model with 70% to 71% sensitivity and 72.22% specificity, a median of roughly 6 months before onset.

TCR beta CDR3 regions were amplified from RNA transcripts. The first round of RT-PCR for the TCR CDR3 was performed with the HTBI primer set and the Qiagen OneStep RT-PCR kit. Libraries were constructed in a second round of multiplex PCR, after which size selection and purification were carried out. Paired-end sequencing of the libraries was performed with 100 bp reads on an Illumina HiSeq2000. In the paper's pipeline: Raw data were processed with SOAPnuke, discarding reads with adapters, uncalled bases, mean Phred below 15, or no exact constant-primer or identifier match. COPE v1.2.5 was used to merge high-quality paired reads, and clonotypes were defined as unique nucleotide sequences. Clonotypes were aligned to IMGT TRBV, TRBD and TRBJ reference segments using MiTCR v1.1. The analysis included only V-J combinations with a frequency above 0.0001, which together covered about 99% of the repertoires. A TCS score was defined as the ratio of F50 (clonal expansion) to E x V (chaos), with BLOSUM62-based TCRdist applied between CDR3 peptides within each V-J. Welch's t-statistics and random forest reduced 500 to 650 V-J features to about 12, which were used in a naive Bayes classifier (R e1071). TCRdb cleaned the public reads at Q25 with fastp, built clones with MiXCR and kept in-frame beta chains. Each entry merges the rows of one CDR3 protein and shows their most common DNA and genes. These V and J calls originate from TCRdb's pipeline instead of the authors' own analysis. Within this sample are about 350,000 distinct CDR3 sequences, with around 14% of them counted one time only. The top ten hold roughly 24% of the sample.

This clonotype was counted at least ten times. There is no known antigen for this receptor. Base-call qualities are not available, and no considerably larger clone is one nucleotide away. V is cut by 5 bases and J by 2 bases, and the space between the germline ends is 13 bases. The germline V gene sets CDR1 to MDHEN and CDR2 to SYDVKM. From the cysteine through the phenylalanine, the CDR3 covers 14 amino acids. The only DNA kept is the CDR3, 42 bases in frame from the first base. Stable Graves' hyperthyroidism was defined as the absence of progression to ophthalmopathy over 18 months of follow-up. Hyperthyroidism patients were newly diagnosed, with disease duration under 2 months, and aged 18 to 65 years. Any patient with an uncontrolled infection, another autoimmune disease, pregnancy or lactation was excluded. Clinical symptoms, serum thyroxine and TRAb, thyroid ultrasound, and orbital computed tomography formed the basis for the diagnoses. PBMCs were separated from roughly 9.3 ml of fresh peripheral blood using Ficoll-Paque density gradient centrifugation. Trizol reagent was used to extract total RNA, and RNA quality was then checked on an Agilent 2100 Bioanalyzer.

Sequencing was carried out using blood. The chain is assembled from TRBV28 and TRBJ2-7; confidence is insufficient to name the D gene. The origin of this receptor is a woman aged 25-40 years with Graves' hyperthyroidism. This receptor has the CDR3 CASSPWTETYEQYF. The DNA is TGTGCCAGCAGTCCGTGGACCGAGACCTACGAGCAGTACTTC.